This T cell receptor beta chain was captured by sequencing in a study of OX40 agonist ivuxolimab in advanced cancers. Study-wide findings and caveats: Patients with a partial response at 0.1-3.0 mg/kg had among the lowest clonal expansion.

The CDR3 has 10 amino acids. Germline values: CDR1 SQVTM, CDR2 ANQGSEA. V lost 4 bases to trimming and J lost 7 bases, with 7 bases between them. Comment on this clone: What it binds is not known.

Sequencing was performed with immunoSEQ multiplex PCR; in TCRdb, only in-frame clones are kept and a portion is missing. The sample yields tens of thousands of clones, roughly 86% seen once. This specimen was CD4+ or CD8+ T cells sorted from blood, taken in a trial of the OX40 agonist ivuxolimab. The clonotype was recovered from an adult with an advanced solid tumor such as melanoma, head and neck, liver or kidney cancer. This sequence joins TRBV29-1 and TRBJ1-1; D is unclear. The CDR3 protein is CSVGLYEAFF. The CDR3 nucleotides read TGCAGCGTTGGACTTTATGAAGCTTTCTTT.